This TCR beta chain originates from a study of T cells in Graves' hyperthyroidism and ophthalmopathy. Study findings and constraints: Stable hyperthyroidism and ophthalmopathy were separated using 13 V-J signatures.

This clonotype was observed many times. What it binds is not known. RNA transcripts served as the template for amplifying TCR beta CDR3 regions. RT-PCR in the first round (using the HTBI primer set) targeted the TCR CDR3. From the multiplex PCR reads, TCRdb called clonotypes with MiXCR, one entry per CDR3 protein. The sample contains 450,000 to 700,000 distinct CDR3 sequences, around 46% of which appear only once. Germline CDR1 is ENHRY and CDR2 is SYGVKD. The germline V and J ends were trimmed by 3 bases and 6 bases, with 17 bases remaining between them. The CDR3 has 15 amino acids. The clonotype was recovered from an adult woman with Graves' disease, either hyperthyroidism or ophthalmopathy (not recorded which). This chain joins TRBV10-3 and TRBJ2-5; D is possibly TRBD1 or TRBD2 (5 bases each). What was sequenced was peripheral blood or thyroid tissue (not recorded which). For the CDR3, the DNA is TGTGCCATCAGTGACGGGACCATAAACTGGAAGACCCAGTACTTC. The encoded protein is CAISDGTINWKTQYF.